The clone carrying this T cell receptor beta chain appeared many times. What it binds is not known. Researchers amplified the TCR beta CDR3 regions from RNA transcripts. A first-round RT-PCR of the TCR CDR3 used the HTBI primer set. Using its own MiXCR run on the multiplex PCR reads, TCRdb lists one record per CDR3 protein. This table holds 250,000 to 400,000 distinct CDR3 sequences, approximately 13% found once. This record belongs to a study of T cells in Graves' hyperthyroidism and ophthalmopathy. Study results and caveats: Most thyroid-expanded clonotypes above 0.001 were also found in blood.

The sequencing input was blood. The clonotype was recovered from a woman in her thirties or forties with Graves' ophthalmopathy.

This CDR3 is CASSLARGAGELFF. The DNA for the CDR3 is TGTGCCAGCAGCTTGGCGAGGGGGGCCGGGGAGCTGTTTTTT. The chain links TRBV11-2 to TRBJ2-2; the D gene could be TRBD1 or TRBD2 (6 bases each). V was pared by 3 bases and J by 6 bases, with 11 bases between. Germline V gives CDR1 SGHAT, CDR2 FQNNGV. The CDR3 has 14 residues.